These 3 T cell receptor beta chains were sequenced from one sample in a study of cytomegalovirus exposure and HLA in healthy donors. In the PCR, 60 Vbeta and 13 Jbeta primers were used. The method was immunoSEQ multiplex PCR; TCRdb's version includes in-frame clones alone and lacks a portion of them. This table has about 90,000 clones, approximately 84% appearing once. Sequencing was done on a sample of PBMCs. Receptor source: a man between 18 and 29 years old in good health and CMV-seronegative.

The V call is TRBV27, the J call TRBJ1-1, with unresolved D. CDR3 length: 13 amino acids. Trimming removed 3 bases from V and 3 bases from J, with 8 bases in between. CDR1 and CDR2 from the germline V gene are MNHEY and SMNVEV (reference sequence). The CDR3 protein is CASSFGRYTEAFF. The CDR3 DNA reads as TGTGCCAGCAGTTTCGGCAGGTACACTGAAGCTTTCTTT.

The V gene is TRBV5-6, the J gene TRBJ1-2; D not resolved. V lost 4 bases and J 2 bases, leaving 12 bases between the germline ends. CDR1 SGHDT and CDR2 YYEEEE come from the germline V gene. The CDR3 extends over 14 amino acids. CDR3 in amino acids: CASSPDMANYGYTF. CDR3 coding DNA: TGTGCCAGCAGCCCCGACATGGCCAACTATGGCTACACCTTC.

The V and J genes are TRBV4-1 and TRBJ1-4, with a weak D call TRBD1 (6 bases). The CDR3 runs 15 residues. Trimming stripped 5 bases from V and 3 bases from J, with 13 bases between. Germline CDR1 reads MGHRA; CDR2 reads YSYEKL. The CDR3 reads CASSKNPGANEKLFF. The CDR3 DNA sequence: TGCGCCAGCAGCAAGAACCCAGGGGCTAATGAAAAACTGTTTTTT.